A single T cell receptor beta chain is shown here with its context. This specimen belongs to a study of CD8 T cells in Susac syndrome. Trimming removed 4 bases from V and 8 bases from J; junction bases left unmatched: 8. The V gene's germline CDR1 is MNHEY and CDR2 SMNVEV (reference sequence). The CDR3 contains 14 residues. RNA totalling roughly 0.5 to 1 ug underwent reverse transcription with random hexamers. TCRdb passed the immunoSEQ multiplex PCR reads through MiXCR, listing each CDR3 protein once. This sample has more than 95,000 distinct CDR3 sequences; more than 85% occur once, and the top ten carry under 0.095%. The T cells that were sequenced for TCR beta were CD8+ and CD4+ cells from blood. Negative isolation yielded the CD8+ and CD4+ T cells, while FACS enriched the TEMRA cells.

Sequenced material: CD4+ T cells from PBMCs. The V gene is TRBV27, the J gene TRBJ1-2, with 9 bases aligning to TRBD1. This TCR derives from a human donor with multiple sclerosis. The CDR3 reads CASSSIQGAGGYTF. CDR3 coding DNA: TGTGCCAGCAGTTCGATACAGGGGGCGGGGGGCTACACCTTC.